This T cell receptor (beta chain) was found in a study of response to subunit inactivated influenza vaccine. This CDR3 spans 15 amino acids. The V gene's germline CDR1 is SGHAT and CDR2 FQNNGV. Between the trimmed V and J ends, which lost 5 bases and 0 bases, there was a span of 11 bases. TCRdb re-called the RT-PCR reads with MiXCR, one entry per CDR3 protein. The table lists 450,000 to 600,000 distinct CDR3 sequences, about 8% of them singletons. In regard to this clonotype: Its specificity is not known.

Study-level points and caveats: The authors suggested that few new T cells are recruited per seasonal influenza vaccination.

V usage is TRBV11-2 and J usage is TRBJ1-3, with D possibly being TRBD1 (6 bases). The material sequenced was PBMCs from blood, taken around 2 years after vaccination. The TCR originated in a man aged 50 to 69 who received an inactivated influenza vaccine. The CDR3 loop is CASSPDRSSGNTIYF. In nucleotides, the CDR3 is TGTGCCAGCAGCCCGGACAGATCCTCTGGAAACACCATATATTTT.